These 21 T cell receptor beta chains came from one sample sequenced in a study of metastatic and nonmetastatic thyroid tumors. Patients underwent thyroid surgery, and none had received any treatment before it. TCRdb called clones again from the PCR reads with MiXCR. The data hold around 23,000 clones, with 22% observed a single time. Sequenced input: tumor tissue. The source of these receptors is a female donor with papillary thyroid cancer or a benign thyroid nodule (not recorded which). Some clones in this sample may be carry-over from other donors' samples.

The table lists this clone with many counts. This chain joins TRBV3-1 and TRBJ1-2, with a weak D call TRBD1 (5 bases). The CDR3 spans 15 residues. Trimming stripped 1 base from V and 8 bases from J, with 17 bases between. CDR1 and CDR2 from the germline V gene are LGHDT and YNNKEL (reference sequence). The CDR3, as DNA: TGTGCCAGCAGCCAAGCCGTAGGGGCTTTGGGCGGCTACACCTTC. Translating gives CASSQAVGALGGYTF.

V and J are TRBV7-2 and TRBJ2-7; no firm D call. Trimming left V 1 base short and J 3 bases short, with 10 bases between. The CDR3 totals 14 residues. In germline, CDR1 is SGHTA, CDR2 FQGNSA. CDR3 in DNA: TGTGCCAGCAGCTTAGTTGCAGGAGACTACGAGCAGTACTTC. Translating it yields CASSLVAGDYEQYF.

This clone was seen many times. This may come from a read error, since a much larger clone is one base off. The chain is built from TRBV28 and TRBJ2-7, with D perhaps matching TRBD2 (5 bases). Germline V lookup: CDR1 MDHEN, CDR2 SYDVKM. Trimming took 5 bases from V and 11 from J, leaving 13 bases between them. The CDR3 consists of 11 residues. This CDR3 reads CASSLGVVEYF. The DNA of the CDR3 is TGTGCCAGCAGTCTCGGGGTGGTTGAGTACTTC. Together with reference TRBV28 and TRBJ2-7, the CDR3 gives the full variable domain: DVKVTQSSRYLVKRTGEKVFLECVQDMDHENMFWYRQDPGLGLRLIYFSYDVKMKEKGDIPEGYSVSREKKERFSLILESASTNQTSMYLCASSLGVVEYFGPGTRLTVT.

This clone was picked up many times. CDR3 in DNA: TGTGCCAGCAGCCTCACTAGCACATCCTACAATGAGCAGTTCTTC. Translated, it gives CASSLTSTSYNEQFF. The chain is built from TRBV7-2 and TRBJ2-1, with D perhaps matching TRBD2 (6 bases). Germline V CDR1 and CDR2: SGHTA, FQGNSA. V was shortened by 5 bases and J by 1 base, with 12 bases between the two germline ends. This CDR3 is 15 amino acids long.

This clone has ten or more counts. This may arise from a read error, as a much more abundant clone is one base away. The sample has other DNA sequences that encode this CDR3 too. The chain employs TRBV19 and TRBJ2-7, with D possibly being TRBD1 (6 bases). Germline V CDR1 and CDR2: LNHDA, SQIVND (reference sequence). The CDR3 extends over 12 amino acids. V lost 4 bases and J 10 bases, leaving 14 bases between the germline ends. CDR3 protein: CASSSRGGPQYF. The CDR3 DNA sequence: TGTGCCAGTAGTAGTCGTGGGGGCCCCCAGTACTTC.

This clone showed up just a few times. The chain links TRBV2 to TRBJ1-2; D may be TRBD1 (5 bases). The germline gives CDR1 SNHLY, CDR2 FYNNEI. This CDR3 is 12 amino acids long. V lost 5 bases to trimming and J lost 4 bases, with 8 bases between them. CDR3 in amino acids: CASSPTGYGYTF. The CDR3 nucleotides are TGTGCCAGCAGTCCAACAGGCTATGGCTACACCTTC. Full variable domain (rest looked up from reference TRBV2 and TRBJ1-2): EPEVTQTPSHQVTQMGQEVILRCVPISNHLYFYWYRQILGQKVEFLVSFYNNEISEKSEIFDDQFSVERPDGSNFTLKIRSTKLEDSAMYFCASSPTGYGYTFGSGTRLTVV.

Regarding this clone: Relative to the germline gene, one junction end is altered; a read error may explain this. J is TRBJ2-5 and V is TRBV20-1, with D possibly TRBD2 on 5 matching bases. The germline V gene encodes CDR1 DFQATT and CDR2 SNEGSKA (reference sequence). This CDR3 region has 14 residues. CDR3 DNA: TGCAGTGCCATCCCTATCGGGATTCAAGATACCCAGTACTTC. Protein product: CSAIPIGIQDTQYF.

The CDR3 bases are TGTGCCAGCAGCCCGCAGGGGGCGCTGGCTTTCTTT. Translated, it gives CASSPQGALAFF. The genes are TRBV11-2 and TRBJ1-1, with TRBD1 matching 8 bases. Germline V gives CDR1 SGHAT, CDR2 FQNNGV. The CDR3 totals 12 residues. V lost 5 bases and J lost 11; bases outside the gene matches: 7.

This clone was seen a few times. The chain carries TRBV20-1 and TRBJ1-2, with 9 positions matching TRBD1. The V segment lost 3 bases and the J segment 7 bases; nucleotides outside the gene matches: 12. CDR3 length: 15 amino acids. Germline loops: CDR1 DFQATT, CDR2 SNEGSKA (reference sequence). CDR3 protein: CSASTHPQGAGGYTF. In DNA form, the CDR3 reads TGCAGTGCTAGCACCCACCCACAGGGGGCAGGTGGCTACACCTTC.

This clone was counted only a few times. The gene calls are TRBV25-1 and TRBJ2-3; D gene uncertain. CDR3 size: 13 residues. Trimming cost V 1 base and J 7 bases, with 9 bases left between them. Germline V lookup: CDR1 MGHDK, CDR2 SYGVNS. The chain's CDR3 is CASSESSWNTQYF. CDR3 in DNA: TGTGCCAGCAGTGAATCTTCGTGGAATACGCAGTATTTT.

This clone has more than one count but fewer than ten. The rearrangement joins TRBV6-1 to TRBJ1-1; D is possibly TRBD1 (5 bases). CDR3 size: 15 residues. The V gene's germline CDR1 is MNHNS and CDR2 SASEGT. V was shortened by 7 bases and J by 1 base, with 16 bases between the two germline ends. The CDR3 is CASTTHRGENTEAFF. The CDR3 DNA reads TGTGCCAGCACCACTCATAGGGGCGAGAACACTGAAGCTTTCTTT.

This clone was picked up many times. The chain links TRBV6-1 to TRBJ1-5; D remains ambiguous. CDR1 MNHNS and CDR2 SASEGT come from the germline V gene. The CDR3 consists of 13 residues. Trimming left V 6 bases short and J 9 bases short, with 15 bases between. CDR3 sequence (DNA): TGTGCCAGCAGATCCACAGCTTACTCGCCCCAGCATTTT. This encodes CASRSTAYSPQHF.

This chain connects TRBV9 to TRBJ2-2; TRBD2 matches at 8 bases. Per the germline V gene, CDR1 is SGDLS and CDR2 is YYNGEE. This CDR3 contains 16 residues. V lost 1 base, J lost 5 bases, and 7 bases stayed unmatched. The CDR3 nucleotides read TGTGCCAGCAGCGTAAGAGCCAGCGGGGGTACCGGGGAGCTGTTTTTT. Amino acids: CASSVRASGGTGELFF.

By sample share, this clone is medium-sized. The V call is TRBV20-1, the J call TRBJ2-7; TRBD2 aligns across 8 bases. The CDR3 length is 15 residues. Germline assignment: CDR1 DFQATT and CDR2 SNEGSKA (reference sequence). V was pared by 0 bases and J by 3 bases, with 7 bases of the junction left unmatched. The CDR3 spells CSARDRAGADYEQYF. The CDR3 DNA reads TGCAGTGCTAGAGATCGAGCGGGAGCTGACTACGAGCAGTACTTC.

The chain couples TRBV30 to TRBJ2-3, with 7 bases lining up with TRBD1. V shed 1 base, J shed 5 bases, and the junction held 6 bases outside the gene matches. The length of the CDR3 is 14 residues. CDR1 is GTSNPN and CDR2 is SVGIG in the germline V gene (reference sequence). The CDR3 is CAWSEGGGEDTQYF. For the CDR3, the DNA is TGTGCCTGGAGTGAAGGGGGCGGAGAAGATACGCAGTATTTT.

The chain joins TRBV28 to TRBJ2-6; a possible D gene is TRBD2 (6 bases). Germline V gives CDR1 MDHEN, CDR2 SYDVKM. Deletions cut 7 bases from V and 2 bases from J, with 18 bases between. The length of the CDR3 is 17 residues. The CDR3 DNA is TGTGCCAGCATGGAGGGCCCCGCGGGCGCTGGGGCCAACGTCCTGACTTTC. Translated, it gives CASMEGPAGAGANVLTF.

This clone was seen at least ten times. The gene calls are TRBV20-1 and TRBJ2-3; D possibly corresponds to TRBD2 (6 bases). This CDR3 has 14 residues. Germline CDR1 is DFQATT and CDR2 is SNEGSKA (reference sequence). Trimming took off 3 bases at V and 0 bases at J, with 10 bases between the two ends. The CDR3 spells CSARWGTSTDTQYF. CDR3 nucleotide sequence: TGCAGTGCTAGGTGGGGGACTAGCACAGATACGCAGTATTTT.

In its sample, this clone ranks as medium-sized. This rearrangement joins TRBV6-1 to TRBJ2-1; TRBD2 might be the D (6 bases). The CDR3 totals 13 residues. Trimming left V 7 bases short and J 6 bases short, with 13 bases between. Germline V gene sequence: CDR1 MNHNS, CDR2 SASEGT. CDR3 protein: CASTGTLGNEQFF. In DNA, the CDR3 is TGTGCCAGCACCGGGACTCTCGGCAATGAGCAGTTCTTC.

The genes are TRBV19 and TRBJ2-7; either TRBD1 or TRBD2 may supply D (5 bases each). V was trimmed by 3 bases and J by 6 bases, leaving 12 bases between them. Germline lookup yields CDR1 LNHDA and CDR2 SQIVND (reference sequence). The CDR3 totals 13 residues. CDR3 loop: CASSMGPSPEQYF. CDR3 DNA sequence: TGTGCCAGTAGTATGGGACCATCCCCCGAGCAGTACTTC.

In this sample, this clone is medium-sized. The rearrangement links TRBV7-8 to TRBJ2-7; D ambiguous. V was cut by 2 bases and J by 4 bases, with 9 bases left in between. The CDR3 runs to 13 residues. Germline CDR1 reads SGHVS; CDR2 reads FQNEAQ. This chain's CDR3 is CASSLMPAYEQYF. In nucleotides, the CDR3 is TGTGCCAGCAGCTTAATGCCTGCATACGAGCAGTACTTC.

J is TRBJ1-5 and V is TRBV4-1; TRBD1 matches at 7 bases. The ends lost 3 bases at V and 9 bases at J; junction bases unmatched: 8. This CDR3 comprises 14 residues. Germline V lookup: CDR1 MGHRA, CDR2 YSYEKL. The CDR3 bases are TGCGCCAGCAGCCACACAGGGGCACTTGGGCCCCAGCATTTT. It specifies CASSHTGALGPQHF.